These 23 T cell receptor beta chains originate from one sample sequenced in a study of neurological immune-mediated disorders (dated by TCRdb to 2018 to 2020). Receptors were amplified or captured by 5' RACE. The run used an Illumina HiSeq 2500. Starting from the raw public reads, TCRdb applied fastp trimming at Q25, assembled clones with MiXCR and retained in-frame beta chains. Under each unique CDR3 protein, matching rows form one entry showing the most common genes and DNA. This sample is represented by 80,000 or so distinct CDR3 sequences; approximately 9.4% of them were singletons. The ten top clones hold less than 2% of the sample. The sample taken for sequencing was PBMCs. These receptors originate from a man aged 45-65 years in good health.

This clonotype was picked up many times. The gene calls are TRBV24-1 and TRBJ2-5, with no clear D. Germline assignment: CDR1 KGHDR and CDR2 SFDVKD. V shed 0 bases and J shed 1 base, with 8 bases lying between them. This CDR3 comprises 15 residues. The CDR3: CATSDLAKGQETQYF. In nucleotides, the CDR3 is TGTGCCACCAGTGATTTGGCAAAGGGCCAAGAGACCCAGTACTTC.

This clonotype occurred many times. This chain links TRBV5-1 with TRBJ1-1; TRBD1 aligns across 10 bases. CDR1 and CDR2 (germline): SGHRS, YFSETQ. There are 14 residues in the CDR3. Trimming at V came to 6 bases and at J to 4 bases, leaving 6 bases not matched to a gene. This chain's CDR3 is CASTDRGGSTEAFF. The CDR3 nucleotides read TGCGCCAGCACGGACAGGGGGGGGAGCACTGAAGCTTTCTTT.

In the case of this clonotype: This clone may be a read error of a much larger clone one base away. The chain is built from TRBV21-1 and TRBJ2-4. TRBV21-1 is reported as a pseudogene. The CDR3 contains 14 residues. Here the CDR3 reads CSSNGRGDKNIQYF. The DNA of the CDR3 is TGTTCCAGCAATGGTCGGGGTGACAAAAACATTCAGTACTTC.

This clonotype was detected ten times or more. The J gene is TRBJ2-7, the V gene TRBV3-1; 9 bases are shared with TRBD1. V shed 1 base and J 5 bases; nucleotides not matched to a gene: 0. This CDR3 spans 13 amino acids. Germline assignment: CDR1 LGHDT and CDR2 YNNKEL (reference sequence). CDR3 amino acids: CASSQGQGDEQYF. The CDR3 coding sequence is TGTGCCAGCAGCCAAGGACAGGGGGACGAGCAGTACTTC.

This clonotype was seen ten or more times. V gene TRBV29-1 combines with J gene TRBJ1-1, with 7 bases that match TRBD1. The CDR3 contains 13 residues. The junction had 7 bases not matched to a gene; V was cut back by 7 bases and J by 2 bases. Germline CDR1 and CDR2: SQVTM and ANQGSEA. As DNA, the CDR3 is TGCAGCGCTACGACAGGGTCCAACACTGAAGCTTTCTTT. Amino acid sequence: CSATTGSNTEAFF.

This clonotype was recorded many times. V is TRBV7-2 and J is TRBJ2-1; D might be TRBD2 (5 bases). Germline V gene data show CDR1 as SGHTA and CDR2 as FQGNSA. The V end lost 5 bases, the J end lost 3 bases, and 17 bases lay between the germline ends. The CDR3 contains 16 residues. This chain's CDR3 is CASSPQSFGSYNEQFF. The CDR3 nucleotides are TGTGCCAGCAGCCCACAGTCTTTTGGGAGCTACAATGAGCAGTTCTTC.

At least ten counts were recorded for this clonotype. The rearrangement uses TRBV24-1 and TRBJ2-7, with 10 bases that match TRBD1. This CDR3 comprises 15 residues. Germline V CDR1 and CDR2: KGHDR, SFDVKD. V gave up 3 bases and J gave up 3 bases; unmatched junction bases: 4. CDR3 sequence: CATSDAGTGDYEQYF. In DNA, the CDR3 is TGTGCCACCAGTGATGCCGGGACAGGGGACTACGAGCAGTACTTC.

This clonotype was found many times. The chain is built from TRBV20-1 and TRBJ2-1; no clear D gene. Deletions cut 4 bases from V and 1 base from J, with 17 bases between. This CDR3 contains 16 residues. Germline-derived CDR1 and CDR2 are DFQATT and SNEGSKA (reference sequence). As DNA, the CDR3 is TGCAGTGCTACATACCTCCACAGTTTGTCCTACAATGAGCAGTTCTTC. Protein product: CSATYLHSLSYNEQFF.

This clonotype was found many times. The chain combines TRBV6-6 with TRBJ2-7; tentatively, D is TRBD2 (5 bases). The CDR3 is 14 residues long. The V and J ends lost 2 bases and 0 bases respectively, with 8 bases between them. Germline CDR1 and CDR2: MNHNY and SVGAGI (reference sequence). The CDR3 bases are TGTGCCAGCAGTTACCGGGATGTCTCCTACGAGCAGTACTTC. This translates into CASSYRDVSYEQYF.

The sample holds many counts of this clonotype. CDR3 bases: TGTGCCAGCTCATCCAGGACAGCCACAGATACGCAGTATTTT. Translating it yields CASSSRTATDTQYF. The chain carries TRBV18 and TRBJ2-3; a possible D gene is TRBD1 (6 bases). Germline CDR1 is KGHSH and CDR2 is LQKENI. With 5 bases removed from V and 2 bases from J, the gap between germline ends came to 11 bases. CDR3 length: 14 residues.

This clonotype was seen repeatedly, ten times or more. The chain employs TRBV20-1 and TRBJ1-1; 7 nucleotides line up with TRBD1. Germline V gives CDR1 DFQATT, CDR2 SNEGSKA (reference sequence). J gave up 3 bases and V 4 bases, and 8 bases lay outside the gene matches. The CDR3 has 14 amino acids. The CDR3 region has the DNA TGCAGTGCTAAACGGACAGGCCCAGACACTGAAGCTTTCTTT. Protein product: CSAKRTGPDTEAFF.

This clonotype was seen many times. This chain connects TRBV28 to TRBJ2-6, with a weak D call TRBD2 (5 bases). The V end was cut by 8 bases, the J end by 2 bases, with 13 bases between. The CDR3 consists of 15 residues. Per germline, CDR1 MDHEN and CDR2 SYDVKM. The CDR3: CASGWRTPGANVLTF. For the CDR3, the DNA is TGTGCCAGCGGATGGAGGACCCCTGGGGCCAACGTCCTGACTTTC.

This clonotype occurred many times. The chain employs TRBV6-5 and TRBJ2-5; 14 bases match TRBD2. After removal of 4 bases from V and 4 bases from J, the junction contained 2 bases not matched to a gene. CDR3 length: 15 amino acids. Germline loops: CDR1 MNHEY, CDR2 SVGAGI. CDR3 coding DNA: TGTGCCAGCAGTTCCGGACTAGCGGGAGGAGAGACCCAGTACTTC. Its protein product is CASSSGLAGGETQYF.

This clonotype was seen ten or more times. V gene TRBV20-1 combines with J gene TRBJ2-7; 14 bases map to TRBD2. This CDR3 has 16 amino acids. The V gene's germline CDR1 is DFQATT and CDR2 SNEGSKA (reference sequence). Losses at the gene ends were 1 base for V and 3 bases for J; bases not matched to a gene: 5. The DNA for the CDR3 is TGCAGTGCTAGAGGGACTAGCGGGAGGTTGAGCTACGAGCAGTACTTC. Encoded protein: CSARGTSGRLSYEQYF.

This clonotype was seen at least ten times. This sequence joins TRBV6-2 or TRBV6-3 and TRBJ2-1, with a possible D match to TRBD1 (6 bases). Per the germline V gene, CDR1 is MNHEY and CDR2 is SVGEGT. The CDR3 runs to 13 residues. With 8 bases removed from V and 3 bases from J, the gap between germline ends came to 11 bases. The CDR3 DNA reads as TGTGCCAGCCGGGACATCTACTACAATGAGCAGTTCTTC. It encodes CASRDIYYNEQFF.

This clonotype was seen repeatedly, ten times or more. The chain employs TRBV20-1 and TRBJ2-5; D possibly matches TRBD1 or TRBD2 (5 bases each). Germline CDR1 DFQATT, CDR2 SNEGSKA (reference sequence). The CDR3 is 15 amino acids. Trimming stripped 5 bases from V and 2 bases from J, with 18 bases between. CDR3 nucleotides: TGCAGTGCTGGGGGTCTCGGACGGCCACAAGAGACCCAGTACTTC. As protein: CSAGGLGRPQETQYF.

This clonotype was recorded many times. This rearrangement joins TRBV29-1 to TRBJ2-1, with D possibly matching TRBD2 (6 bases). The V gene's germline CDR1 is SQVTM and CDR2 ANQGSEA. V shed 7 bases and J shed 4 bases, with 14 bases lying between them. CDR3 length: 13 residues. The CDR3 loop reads CSAGTRDYNEQFF. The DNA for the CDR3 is TGCAGCGCCGGGACTCGCGATTACAATGAGCAGTTCTTC.

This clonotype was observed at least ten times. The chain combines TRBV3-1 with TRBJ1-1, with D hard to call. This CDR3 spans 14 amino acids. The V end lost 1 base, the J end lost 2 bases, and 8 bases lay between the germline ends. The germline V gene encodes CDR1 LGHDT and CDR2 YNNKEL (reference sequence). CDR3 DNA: TGTGCCAGCAGCCAAGCAGCAGGTAACACTGAAGCTTTCTTT. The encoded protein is CASSQAAGNTEAFF.

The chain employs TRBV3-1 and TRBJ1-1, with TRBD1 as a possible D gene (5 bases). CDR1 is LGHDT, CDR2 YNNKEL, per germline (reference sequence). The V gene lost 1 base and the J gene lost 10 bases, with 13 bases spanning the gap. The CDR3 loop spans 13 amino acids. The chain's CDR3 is CASSQVGERRAFF. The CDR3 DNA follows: TGTGCCAGCAGCCAAGTGGGGGAGAGGAGAGCTTTCTTT.

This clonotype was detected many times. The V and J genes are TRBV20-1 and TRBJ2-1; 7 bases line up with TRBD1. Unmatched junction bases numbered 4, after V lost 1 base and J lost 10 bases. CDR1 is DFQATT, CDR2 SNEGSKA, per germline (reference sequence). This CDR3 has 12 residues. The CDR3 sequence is CSARGDRTEQFF. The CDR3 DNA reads TGCAGTGCTAGAGGGGACAGAACGGAGCAGTTCTTC.

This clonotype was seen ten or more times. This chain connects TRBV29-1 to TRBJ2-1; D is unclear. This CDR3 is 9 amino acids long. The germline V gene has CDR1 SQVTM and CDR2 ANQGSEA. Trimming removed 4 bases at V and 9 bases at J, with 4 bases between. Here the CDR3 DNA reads TGCAGCGTTGGAGGTGAGCAGTTCTTC. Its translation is CSVGGEQFF.

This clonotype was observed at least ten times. CDR3 region: CASSPKGAHQNEQYF. DNA for the CDR3: TGTGCCAGCAGCCCCAAGGGGGCGCATCAAAACGAGCAGTACTTC. The V gene is TRBV14, the J gene TRBJ2-7; 7 nucleotides agree with TRBD1. Trimming removed 4 bases from V and 5 bases from J; junction bases left unmatched: 11. This CDR3 is built from 15 residues. Germline V gene sequence: CDR1 SGHDN, CDR2 FVKESK.

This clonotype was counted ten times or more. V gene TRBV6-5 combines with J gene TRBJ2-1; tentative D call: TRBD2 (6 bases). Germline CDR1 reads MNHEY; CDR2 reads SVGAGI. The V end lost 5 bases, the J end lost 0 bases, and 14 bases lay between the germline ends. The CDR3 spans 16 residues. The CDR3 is CASSPDPRGSYNEQFF. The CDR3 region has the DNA TGTGCCAGCAGTCCAGACCCGCGGGGCTCCTACAATGAGCAGTTCTTC.